One sample yielded the 17 T cell receptor beta chains listed below, sequenced in a study of spatial heterogeneity in lung cancer. TCRdb reanalysed the 5' RACE reads using MiXCR and keeps one entry per CDR3 protein. The sample lists around 26,000 distinct CDR3 sequences, 5.5% to 7.5% occurring once. The time point is: sample taken at primary tumor resection. The sequenced sample was PBMCs, obtained at surgery. These receptors originate from a male donor with early-stage non-small cell lung cancer.

This clonotype was counted at least ten times. The genes are TRBV10-3 and TRBJ2-1; weak D call: TRBD2 (6 bases). The V end was cut by 3 bases, the J end by 9 bases, with 9 bases between. CDR1 ENHRY and CDR2 SYGVKD come from the germline V gene. The CDR3 has 12 residues. The CDR3 DNA is TGTGCCATCAGTGATAGACTAGGTGAGCAGTTCTTC. This codes for CAISDRLGEQFF.

This clonotype was seen ten or more times. The chain recombines TRBV7-2 with TRBJ2-3; D might be TRBD1 (6 bases). CDR1 SGHTA and CDR2 FQGNSA come from the germline V gene. This CDR3 has 14 residues. V was shortened by 1 base and J by 5 bases, with 10 bases between the two germline ends. The CDR3 protein is CASSLEQGRDTQYF. For the CDR3, the DNA is TGTGCCAGCAGCTTAGAACAGGGACGAGATACGCAGTATTTT.

By frequency in the sample, this clonotype is medium-sized. The junction shows a germline mismatch at one end, possibly a read error. This chain joins TRBV7-3 and TRBJ1-5; no firm D call. The germline CDR1 and CDR2 sequences are SGHTA and FQGTGA. The CDR3 is 13 residues long. This chain's CDR3 is CASSVTLNQPQHF. CDR3 coding DNA: TGTGCCAGCAGCGTAACCTTAAATCAGCCCCAGCATTTT. The full variable domain, in which reference TRBV7-3 and TRBJ1-5 provide the parts outside the CDR3, is GAGVSQTPSNKVTEKGKYVELRCDPISGHTALYWYRQSLGQGPEFLIYFQGTGAADDSGLPNDRFFAVRPEGSVSTLKIQRTERGDSAVYLCASSVTLNQPQHFGDGTRLSIL.

This clonotype was recorded a few times. The chain recombines TRBV5-1 with TRBJ2-7; TRBD1 is a possible D gene (6 bases). Trimming removed 2 bases at V and 6 bases at J, with 12 bases between. The length of the CDR3 is 13 residues. Germline V gene data show CDR1 as SGHRS and CDR2 as YFSETQ. The CDR3 nucleotides read TGCGCCAGCAGCTTAGGACAGACGGGCGAGCAGTACTTC. As protein: CASSLGQTGEQYF.

The chain is built from TRBV19 and TRBJ1-2, with a tentative D call TRBD1 (5 bases). In germline, CDR1 is LNHDA, CDR2 SQIVND (reference sequence). The length of the CDR3 is 13 residues. The V end was cut by 3 bases, the J end by 7 bases, with 12 bases between. CDR3 bases: TGTGCCAGTAGTATGGAGGTCAGGGTTGGCTACACCTTC. Amino acid sequence: CASSMEVRVGYTF.

There are many counts of this clonotype. CDR3 nucleotide sequence: TGTGCCAGCAGTCCCCGAGGGTGGCGGGAGACCCAGTACTTC. It yields the protein CASSPRGWRETQYF. The gene calls are TRBV28 and TRBJ2-5; the D gene is possibly TRBD2 (5 bases). This CDR3 region has 14 residues. Trimming cost V 5 bases and J 5 bases, with 15 bases left between them. Germline CDR1 is MDHEN and CDR2 is SYDVKM.

This clonotype was seen ten or more times. The rearrangement uses TRBV3-1 and TRBJ1-6, with no clear D. This CDR3 is built from 13 residues. The germline gives CDR1 LGHDT, CDR2 YNNKEL (reference sequence). With 4 bases removed from V and 8 bases from J, the gap between germline ends came to 9 bases. The CDR3 region has the DNA TGTGCCAGCAGCCCGGCCCGGGATTCACCCCTCCACTTT. Its translation is CASSPARDSPLHF. The full variable domain, with the rest looked up from reference TRBV3-1 and TRBJ1-6, is DTAVSQTPKYLVTQMGNDKSIKCEQNLGHDTMYWYKQDSKKFLKIMFSYNNKELIINETVPNRFSPKSPDKAHLNLHINSLELGDSAVYFCASSPARDSPLHFGNGTRLTVT.

This clonotype was seen ten or more times. The CDR3 loop is CASSSGQDSNQPQHF. The CDR3 DNA follows: TGTGCCAGCAGCTCCGGACAGGATAGCAATCAGCCCCAGCATTTT. This chain uses TRBV7-9 with TRBJ1-5; 7 bases align to TRBD1. Germline CDR1 reads SEHNR; CDR2 reads FQNEAQ (reference sequence). The V and J ends lost 4 bases and 0 bases, in that order; junction bases with no gene match: 3. The CDR3 contains 15 residues.

This clonotype was counted ten times or more. The chain has TRBV5-1 and TRBJ1-1; 10 bases align to TRBD1. Germline V lookup: CDR1 SGHRS, CDR2 YFSETQ. The CDR3 covers 15 residues. The J segment lost 1 base and the V segment lost 4 bases, leaving 4 bases of the junction unmatched. The DNA of the CDR3 is TGCGCCAGCAGCGAACGGACAGGGGGGAACACTGAAGCTTTCTTT. It is translated as CASSERTGGNTEAFF. Full variable domain (remainder filled in from reference TRBV5-1 and TRBJ1-1): KAGVTQTPRYLIKTRGQQVTLSCSPISGHRSVSWYQQTPGQGLQFLFEYFSETQRNKGNFPGRFSGRQFSNSRSEMNVSTLELGDSALYLCASSERTGGNTEAFFGQGTRLTVV.

This clonotype was detected many times. The chain links TRBV28 to TRBJ2-7; TRBD2 is a possible D gene (5 bases). V was pared by 5 bases and J by 2 bases, with 13 bases between. The germline CDR1 and CDR2 sequences are MDHEN and SYDVKM. CDR3 size: 14 residues. CDR3: CASSPPDGTYEQYF. The DNA for the CDR3 is TGTGCCAGCAGTCCACCCGACGGGACCTACGAGCAGTACTTC.

This clonotype occurred a few times. The CDR3 protein is CASTSLKGEPQHF. CDR3 in DNA: TGCGCCAGCACCTCCCTCAAGGGGGAGCCCCAGCATTTT. The chain has TRBV23-1 and TRBJ1-5; tentatively, D is TRBD1 (6 bases). TRBV23-1 is known as an ORF, though its function is uncertain. The V gene lost 7 bases and the J gene lost 8 bases, with 15 bases spanning the gap. This CDR3 region has 13 residues.

In its sample, this clonotype is medium-sized. The rearrangement joins TRBV29-1 to TRBJ2-7; D is unresolved. Germline V gene lookup returns CDR1 SQVTM and CDR2 ANQGSEA. Trimming left V 7 bases short and J 2 bases short, with 9 bases between. The CDR3 loop spans 11 amino acids. The CDR3 loop reads CSAAGPYEQYF. Written as DNA, the CDR3 is TGCAGCGCGGCAGGACCCTACGAGCAGTACTTC.

This clonotype showed up many times. This chain connects TRBV7-2 to TRBJ1-2; 9 nucleotides match TRBD1. The CDR3 runs to 15 residues. The V segment lost 5 bases and the J segment 7 bases; nucleotides outside the gene matches: 11. The germline V gene has CDR1 SGHTA and CDR2 FQGNSA. CDR3 sequence: CASSRGGQGNVGYTF. CDR3 bases: TGTGCCAGCAGCCGGGGTGGACAGGGGAATGTTGGCTACACCTTC.

This clonotype was seen repeatedly, ten times or more. In DNA, the CDR3 is TGTGCCAGCAGTGTAGGGGACAGGGGAGGAGATGAGCAGTTCTTC. Its translation is CASSVGDRGGDEQFF. The chain uses TRBV2 and TRBJ2-1, with 10 bases aligning to TRBD1. CDR1 is SNHLY and CDR2 is FYNNEI in the germline V gene. With 4 bases clipped from V and 8 bases from J, the junction kept 8 bases outside the gene matches. The length of the CDR3 is 15 residues.

Only a few counts were recorded for this clonotype. Being one base from a much bigger clone, this may be a read error. This chain connects TRBV4-2 to TRBJ2-7; the D is unclear. V lost 3 bases, J lost 1 base, and 4 bases lay in between. The CDR3 is 12 amino acids. Per the germline V gene, CDR1 is LGHNA and CDR2 is YNFKEQ. CDR3 amino acids: CASSHQSYEQYF. The CDR3 bases are TGTGCCAGCAGCCATCAGTCCTACGAGCAGTACTTC.

This clonotype was counted ten times or more. The chain couples TRBV12-3 or TRBV12-4 to TRBJ1-6, with no clear D. The CDR3 totals 14 residues. V lost 6 bases and J 7 bases, leaving 13 bases between the germline ends. The CDR3 here is CASSYTAKNSPLHF. In DNA form, the CDR3 reads TGTGCCAGCAGCTATACCGCAAAAAATTCACCCCTCCACTTT.

This clonotype has a count of ten or more. The gene calls are TRBV7-2 and TRBJ2-5, with 11 bases identical to TRBD2. V gave up 4 bases and J gave up 4 bases; unmatched junction bases: 26. This CDR3 contains 22 residues. Germline CDR1 is SGHTA and CDR2 is FQGNSA. The CDR3 protein is CASSSRGAPGSGGALMVETQYF. The CDR3 coding sequence is TGTGCCAGCAGCTCCCGGGGGGCCCCAGGTAGCGGGGGGGCCCTGATGGTAGAGACCCAGTACTTC. The full variable domain, completed using reference TRBV7-2 and TRBJ2-5, is GAGVSQSPSNKVTEKGKDVELRCDPISGHTALYWYRQSLGQGLEFLIYFQGNSAPDKSGLPSDRFSAERTGGSVSTLTIQRTQQEDSAVYLCASSSRGAPGSGGALMVETQYFGPGTRLLVL.